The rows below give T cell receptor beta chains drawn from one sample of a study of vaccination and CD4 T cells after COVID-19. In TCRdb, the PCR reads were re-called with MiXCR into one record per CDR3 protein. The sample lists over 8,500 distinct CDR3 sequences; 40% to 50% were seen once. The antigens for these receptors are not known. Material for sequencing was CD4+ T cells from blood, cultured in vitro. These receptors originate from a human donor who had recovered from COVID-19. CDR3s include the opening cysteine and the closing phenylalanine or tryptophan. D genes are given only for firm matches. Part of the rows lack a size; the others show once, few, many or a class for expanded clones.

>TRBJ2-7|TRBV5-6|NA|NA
CASSLASYEQYF
TGTGCCAGCAGCTTGGCCTCGTACGAGCAGTACTTC
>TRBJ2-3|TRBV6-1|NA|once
CASRELGLNTQYF
TGTGCCAGCAGGGAACTAGGGTTGAATACGCAGTATTTT
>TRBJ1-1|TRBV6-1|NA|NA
CASRNRDYIGAFF
TGTGCCAGCAGGAACAGGGATTATATCGGAGCTTTCTTT
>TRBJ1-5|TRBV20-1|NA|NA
CSARNGNQPQHF
TGCAGTGCTAGAAACGGGAACCAGCCCCAGCATTTT
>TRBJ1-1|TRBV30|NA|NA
CAWRRDTEAFF
TGTGCCTGGAGAAGGGATACTGAAGCTTTCTTT
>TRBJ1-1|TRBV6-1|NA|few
CASSVLGNGVAFF
TGTGCCAGCAGTGTATTGGGGAATGGGGTAGCTTTCTTT
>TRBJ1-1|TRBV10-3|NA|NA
CAIGRDQNTEAFF
TGTGCCATCGGGAGGGACCAGAACACTGAAGCTTTCTTT
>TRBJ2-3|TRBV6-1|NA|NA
CASSEALGIDTQYF
TGTGCCAGCAGTGAAGCGCTAGGGATCGATACGCAGTATTTT
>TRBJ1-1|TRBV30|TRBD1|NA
CAWSGAGGLNTEAFF
TGTGCCTGGAGTGGCGCAGGGGGCTTGAACACTGAAGCTTTCTTT
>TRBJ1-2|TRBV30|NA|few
CAWSVGMRYGYTF
TGTGCCTGGAGTGTAGGGATGAGGTATGGCTACACCTTC
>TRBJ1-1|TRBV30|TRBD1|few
CACTGGQNTEAFF
TGTGCCTGCACAGGGGGGCAGAACACTGAAGCTTTCTTT
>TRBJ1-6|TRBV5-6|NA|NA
CASSFRGLNSPLHF
TGTGCCAGCAGCTTCAGGGGCTTGAATTCACCCCTCCACTTT
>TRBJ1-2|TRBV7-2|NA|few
CASSFSSSDYGYTF
TGTGCCAGCAGCTTTTCGTCCTCAGACTATGGCTACACCTTC
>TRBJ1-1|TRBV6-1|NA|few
CASTLGGVNTEAFF
TGTGCCAGCACCTTAGGGGGGGTGAACACTGAAGCTTTCTTT
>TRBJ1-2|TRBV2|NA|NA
CASSSQGNYGYTF
TGTGCCAGCAGTTCACAGGGCAACTATGGCTACACCTTC
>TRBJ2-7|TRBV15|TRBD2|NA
CATSRGPGGSYEQYF
TGTGCCACCAGCAGAGGCCCGGGGGGCTCCTACGAGCAGTACTTC
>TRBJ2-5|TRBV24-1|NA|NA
CATSDPSALGGETQYF
TGTGCCACCAGTGACCCCAGCGCCCTGGGGGGAGAGACCCAGTACTTC
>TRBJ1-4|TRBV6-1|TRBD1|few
CASRNTGGSRREKLFF
TGTGCCAGCAGGAACACAGGGGGCAGTCGACGAGAAAAACTGTTTTTT
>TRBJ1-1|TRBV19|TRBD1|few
CASSPAAGGRAEAFF
TGTGCCAGTAGTCCAGCCGCAGGGGGCAGGGCTGAAGCTTTCTTT
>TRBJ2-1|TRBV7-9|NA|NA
CASSLGNALLGQFF
TGTGCCAGCAGCTTAGGAAACGCCCTACTTGGGCAGTTCTTC
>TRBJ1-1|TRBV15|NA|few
CATSRQMGTTRANEAFF
TGTGCCACCAGCAGACAGATGGGGACCACTAGGGCTAACGAAGCTTTCTTT
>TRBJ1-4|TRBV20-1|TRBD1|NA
CSASRTGGLTNEKLFF
TGCAGTGCCTCCAGGACAGGGGGTTTAACTAATGAAAAACTGTTTTTT
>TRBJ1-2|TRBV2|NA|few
CASSEGEGLVDGYTF
TGTGCCAGCAGTGAGGGGGAGGGACTGGTGGATGGCTACACCTTC
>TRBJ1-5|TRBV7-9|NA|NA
CASSLVGGNQPQHF
TGTGCCAGCAGCTTAGTAGGGGGCAATCAGCCCCAGCATTTT
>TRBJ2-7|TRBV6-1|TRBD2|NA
CASRTSSGGTVYEQYF
TGTGCCAGCCGAACATCTAGCGGGGGGACTGTCTACGAGCAGTACTTC
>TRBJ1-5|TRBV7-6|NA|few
CASSLETGINQPQHF
TGTGCCAGCAGCTTAGAAACGGGGATCAATCAGCCCCAGCATTTT
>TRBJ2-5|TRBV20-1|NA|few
CSARDRGYQETQYF
TGCAGTGCTAGAGACAGGGGATACCAAGAGACCCAGTACTTC
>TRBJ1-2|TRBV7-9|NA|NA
CASSLDRDSSNYGYTF
TGTGCCAGCAGCTTAGACAGGGATTCTTCTAACTATGGCTACACCTTC
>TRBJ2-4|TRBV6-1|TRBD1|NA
CASRRDRGIKNIQYF
TGTGCCAGCAGGAGGGACAGGGGGATCAAAAACATTCAGTACTTC
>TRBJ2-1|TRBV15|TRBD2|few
CATSRAGGEQFF
TGTGCCACCAGCAGAGCCGGGGGGGAGCAGTTCTTC
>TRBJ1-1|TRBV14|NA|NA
CASSRIAGGKTEAFF
TGTGCCAGCAGTCGAATTGCGGGGGGAAAAACTGAAGCTTTCTTT
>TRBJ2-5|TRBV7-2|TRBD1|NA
CATKTGDKTQYF
TGTGCCACCAAGACAGGGGACAAGACCCAGTACTTC
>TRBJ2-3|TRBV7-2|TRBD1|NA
CASSLIRTGADTQYF
TGTGCCAGCAGCTTAATCCGGACAGGGGCAGATACGCAGTATTTT
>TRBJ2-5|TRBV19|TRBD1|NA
CASSSDRGRAQYF
TGTGCCAGTAGTTCGGACAGGGGTAGGGCCCAGTACTTC
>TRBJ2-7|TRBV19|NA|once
CASSISIGGTYEQYF
TGTGCCAGTAGTATTAGTATCGGGGGAACCTACGAGCAGTACTTC
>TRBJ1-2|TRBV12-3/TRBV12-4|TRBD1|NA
CASSLGDSVFYGYTF
TGTGCCAGCAGCTTGGGGGACAGTGTGTTCTATGGCTACACCTTC
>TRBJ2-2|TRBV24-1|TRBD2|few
CATSGRAGEANTGELFF
TGTGCCACCAGTGGGAGAGCGGGGGAAGCGAACACCGGGGAGCTGTTTTTT
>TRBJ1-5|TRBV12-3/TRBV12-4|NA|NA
CASSWGRGRSYRPQHF
TGTGCCAGCAGTTGGGGTCGGGGAAGGTCCTATCGTCCCCAGCATTTT
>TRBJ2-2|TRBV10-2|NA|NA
CASSDGPISGELFF
TGCGCCAGCAGTGATGGGCCTATCTCCGGGGAGCTGTTTTTT
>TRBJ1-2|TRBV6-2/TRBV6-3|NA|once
CATRVGRWTTHGYTF
TGTGCCACTAGGGTAGGGCGATGGACTACTCATGGCTACACCTTC
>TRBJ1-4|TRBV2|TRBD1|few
CASSPLGTAMGEKLFF
TGTGCCAGCAGCCCCCTGGGGACAGCGATGGGTGAAAAACTGTTTTTT
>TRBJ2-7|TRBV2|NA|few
CASSPVGFEQYF
TGTGCCAGCAGCCCAGTTGGGTTCGAGCAGTACTTC
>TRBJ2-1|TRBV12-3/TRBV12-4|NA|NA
CASSPQRDEQFF
TGTGCCAGCAGCCCCCAGAGGGATGAGCAGTTCTTC
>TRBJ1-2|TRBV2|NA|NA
CASSPDRSYGYTF
TGTGCCAGCAGTCCAGACAGGAGCTATGGCTACACCTTC
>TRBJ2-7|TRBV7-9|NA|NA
CASSSRQETKPYEQYF
TGTGCCAGCAGCTCCCGACAGGAAACGAAACCCTACGAGCAGTACTTC
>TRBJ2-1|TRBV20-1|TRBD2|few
CSANGLAGGYNEQFF
TGCAGTGCGAATGGACTAGCGGGGGGCTACAATGAGCAGTTCTTC
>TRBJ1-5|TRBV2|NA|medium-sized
CASSENQGGSNQPQHF
TGTGCCAGCAGTGAAAACCAGGGTGGTAGCAATCAGCCCCAGCATTTT
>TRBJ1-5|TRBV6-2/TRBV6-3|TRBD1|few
CASKNPRSQGANQPQHF
TGTGCCAGCAAAAACCCCCGCTCACAGGGGGCGAATCAGCCCCAGCATTTT
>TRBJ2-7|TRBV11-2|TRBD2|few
CASSLSRGGTYEQYF
TGTGCCAGCAGCTTAAGTCGGGGGGGCACCTACGAGCAGTACTTC
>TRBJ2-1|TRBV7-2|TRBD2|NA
CASSSLAGGSYNEQFF
TGTGCCAGCAGCTCGCTAGCGGGGGGTTCCTACAATGAGCAGTTCTTC
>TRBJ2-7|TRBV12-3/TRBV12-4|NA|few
CASSPSYPEQYF
TGTGCCAGCAGCCCTTCCTACCCCGAGCAGTACTTC
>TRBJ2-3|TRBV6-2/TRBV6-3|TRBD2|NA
CASSRLAGGPDTQYF
TGTGCCAGCAGTCGACTAGCGGGGGGGCCTGATACGCAGTATTTT
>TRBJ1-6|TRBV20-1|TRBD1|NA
CSASPGQQSSPLHF
TGCAGTGCTAGTCCGGGACAGCAGTCTTCACCCCTCCACTTT
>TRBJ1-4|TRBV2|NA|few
CASRWDPNEKLFF
TGTGCCAGCAGATGGGACCCTAATGAAAAACTGTTTTTT
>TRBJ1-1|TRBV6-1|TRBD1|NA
CASPKQEGQGSREAFF
TGTGCCAGCCCAAAGCAGGAGGGACAGGGCTCCCGTGAAGCTTTCTTT